Listed below are T cell receptor beta chains from one sample, sequenced in a study of identical twins. TCRdb passed the 5' RACE reads through MiXCR, listing each CDR3 protein once. The sample includes 450,000 or so distinct CDR3 sequences, 13% to 15% of them seen just once. This sample was also put to use in a study of yellow fever vaccine responses in identical twins.

Sequencing input: CD4+ T cells sorted from blood. These receptors were obtained from a woman under 30 in good health. The CDR3 runs from the conserved cysteine through the conserved F or W. A D gene is named only where the DNA matches it firmly. Only some rows state a clone size, as once, few, many or a class for expanded clones.

D	J	V	size	CDR3	DNA
-	TRBJ2-3	TRBV12-3/TRBV12-4	many	CASSLLGEAQYF	TGTGCCAGCAGTTTGCTCGGAGAGGCGCAGTATTTT
-	TRBJ2-5	TRBV7-9	few	CASSLVVQTQYF	TGTGCCAGCAGCTTAGTAGTCCAGACCCAGTACTTC
TRBD2	TRBJ2-3	TRBV28	-	CASSSVYGGLAGPPTDTQYF	TGTGCCAGCAGTTCAGTTTATGGGGGACTAGCGGGCCCCCCAACAGATACGCAGTATTTT
-	TRBJ2-7	TRBV18	few	CASSQGMGDEQYF	TGTGCCAGCTCCCAAGGGATGGGGGACGAGCAGTACTTC
-	TRBJ2-2	TRBV12-3/TRBV12-4	-	CALSLGAISGQNTGELFF	TGTGCCCTCAGTTTAGGGGCCATTAGCGGACAGAACACCGGGGAGCTGTTTTTT
TRBD2	TRBJ2-5	TRBV5-1	-	CASSRSTSGKETQYF	TGCGCCAGCAGCCGCTCGACTAGCGGAAAAGAGACCCAGTACTTC
TRBD1	TRBJ1-1	TRBV6-1	few	CASSLRAGTGVTEAFF	TGTGCCAGCAGCCTTCGGGCGGGGACAGGGGTCACTGAAGCTTTCTTT
-	TRBJ1-2	TRBV6-5	-	CASSYGDYGYTF	TGTGCCAGCAGTTACGGGGACTATGGCTACACCTTC
-	TRBJ2-3	TRBV12-3/TRBV12-4	-	CASSLSAGGKDTQYF	TGTGCCAGCAGTTTGTCGGCAGGGGGGAAAGATACGCAGTATTTT
-	TRBJ2-1	TRBV15	few	CATSGRSVPNYNEQFF	TGTGCCACCAGCGGCCGGTCGGTGCCTAACTACAATGAGCAGTTCTTC
TRBD1	TRBJ2-5	TRBV29-1	many	CSALDRVQETQYF	TGCAGCGCTCTTGACAGGGTCCAAGAGACCCAGTACTTC
-	TRBJ2-7	TRBV20-1	few	CSATRGNEQYF	TGCAGTGCCACCAGGGGTAACGAGCAGTACTTC
TRBD1	TRBJ2-1	TRBV20-1	-	CSSGQGVDEQFF	TGCAGTTCGGGACAGGGAGTTGATGAGCAGTTCTTC
-	TRBJ2-3	TRBV4-2	-	CASSQGPIMWGGWSTDTQYF	TGTGCCAGCAGCCAAGGCCCCATTATGTGGGGGGGCTGGAGCACAGATACGCAGTATTTT
-	TRBJ2-1	TRBV29-1	-	CSVLQRDEQFF	TGCAGCGTGCTGCAGAGGGATGAGCAGTTCTTC
-	TRBJ2-7	TRBV6-2/TRBV6-3	-	CASSYPSNEQYF	TGTGCCAGCAGTTACCCTTCAAACGAGCAGTACTTC
TRBD2	TRBJ2-1	TRBV2	many	CASRGGPNNEQFF	TGTGCCAGCAGGGGAGGGCCTAACAATGAGCAGTTCTTC
TRBD1	TRBJ2-6	TRBV6-1	few	CASSPFRQGSAGANVLTF	TGTGCCAGCAGCCCCTTCCGACAGGGATCGGCTGGGGCCAACGTCCTGACTTTC
TRBD2	TRBJ2-7	TRBV13	few	CASNNKRGGSYEQYF	TGTGCCAGCAACAACAAGCGGGGGGGCTCCTACGAGCAGTACTTC
TRBD2	TRBJ2-7	TRBV5-4	few	CASSPGGWGTYHEQYF	TGTGCCAGCAGCCCGGGGGGTTGGGGGACTTACCACGAGCAGTACTTC
TRBD2	TRBJ2-2	TRBV4-1	-	CASSRQTSGGDTGELFF	TGCGCCAGCAGCCGCCAAACTAGCGGAGGTGACACCGGGGAGCTGTTTTTT
-	TRBJ2-1	TRBV5-1	-	CASSLVGVHNEQFF	TGCGCCAGCAGCTTGGTAGGTGTCCACAATGAGCAGTTCTTC
-	TRBJ2-1	TRBV4-1	few	CASSPVGGTYNEQFF	TGCGCCAGCAGCCCAGTCGGCGGGACCTACAATGAGCAGTTCTTC
-	TRBJ1-1	TRBV10-3	-	CAMGRDGNTEAFF	TGTGCCATGGGGAGGGACGGTAACACTGAAGCTTTCTTT
-	TRBJ2-2	TRBV14	many	CASSQPNTGELFF	TGTGCCAGCAGCCAGCCGAACACCGGGGAGCTGTTTTTT
TRBD1	TRBJ1-6	TRBV5-1	-	CASSFGQANSPLHF	TGCGCCAGCAGCTTTGGACAGGCCAATTCACCCCTCCACTTT
TRBD1	TRBJ1-5	TRBV3-1	-	CASSQGQGAHQPQHF	TGTGCCAGCAGCCAAGGACAGGGGGCACATCAGCCCCAGCATTTT
TRBD2	TRBJ2-2	TRBV20-1	few	CSARGGTIDTGELFF	TGCAGTGCTAGAGGGGGGACTATTGACACCGGGGAGCTGTTTTTT
-	TRBJ2-1	TRBV14	-	CASSLRIYNEQFF	TGTGCCAGCAGCCTAAGAATCTACAATGAGCAGTTCTTC
TRBD2	TRBJ2-7	TRBV20-1	few	CSARDTSGRTYEQYF	TGCAGTGCTAGAGATACTAGCGGGAGAACCTACGAGCAGTACTTC
-	TRBJ2-7	TRBV7-2	few	CASTPDVSEQYF	TGTGCCAGCACCCCAGACGTTTCCGAGCAGTACTTC